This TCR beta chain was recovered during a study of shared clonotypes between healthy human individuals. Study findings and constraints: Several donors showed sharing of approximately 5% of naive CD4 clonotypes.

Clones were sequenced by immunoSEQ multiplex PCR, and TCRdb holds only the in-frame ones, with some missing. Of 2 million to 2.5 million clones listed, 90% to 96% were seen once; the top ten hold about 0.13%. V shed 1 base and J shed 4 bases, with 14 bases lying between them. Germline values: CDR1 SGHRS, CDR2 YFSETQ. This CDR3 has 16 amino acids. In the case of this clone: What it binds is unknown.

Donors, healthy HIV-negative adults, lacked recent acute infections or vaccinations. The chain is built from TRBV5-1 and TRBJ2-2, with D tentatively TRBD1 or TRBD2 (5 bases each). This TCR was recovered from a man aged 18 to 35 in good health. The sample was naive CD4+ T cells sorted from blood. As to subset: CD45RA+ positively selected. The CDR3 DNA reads TGCGCCAGCAGCTTGCAGGGTGGAGGTGCCACCGGGGAGCTGTTTTTT. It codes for CASSLQGGGATGELFF.